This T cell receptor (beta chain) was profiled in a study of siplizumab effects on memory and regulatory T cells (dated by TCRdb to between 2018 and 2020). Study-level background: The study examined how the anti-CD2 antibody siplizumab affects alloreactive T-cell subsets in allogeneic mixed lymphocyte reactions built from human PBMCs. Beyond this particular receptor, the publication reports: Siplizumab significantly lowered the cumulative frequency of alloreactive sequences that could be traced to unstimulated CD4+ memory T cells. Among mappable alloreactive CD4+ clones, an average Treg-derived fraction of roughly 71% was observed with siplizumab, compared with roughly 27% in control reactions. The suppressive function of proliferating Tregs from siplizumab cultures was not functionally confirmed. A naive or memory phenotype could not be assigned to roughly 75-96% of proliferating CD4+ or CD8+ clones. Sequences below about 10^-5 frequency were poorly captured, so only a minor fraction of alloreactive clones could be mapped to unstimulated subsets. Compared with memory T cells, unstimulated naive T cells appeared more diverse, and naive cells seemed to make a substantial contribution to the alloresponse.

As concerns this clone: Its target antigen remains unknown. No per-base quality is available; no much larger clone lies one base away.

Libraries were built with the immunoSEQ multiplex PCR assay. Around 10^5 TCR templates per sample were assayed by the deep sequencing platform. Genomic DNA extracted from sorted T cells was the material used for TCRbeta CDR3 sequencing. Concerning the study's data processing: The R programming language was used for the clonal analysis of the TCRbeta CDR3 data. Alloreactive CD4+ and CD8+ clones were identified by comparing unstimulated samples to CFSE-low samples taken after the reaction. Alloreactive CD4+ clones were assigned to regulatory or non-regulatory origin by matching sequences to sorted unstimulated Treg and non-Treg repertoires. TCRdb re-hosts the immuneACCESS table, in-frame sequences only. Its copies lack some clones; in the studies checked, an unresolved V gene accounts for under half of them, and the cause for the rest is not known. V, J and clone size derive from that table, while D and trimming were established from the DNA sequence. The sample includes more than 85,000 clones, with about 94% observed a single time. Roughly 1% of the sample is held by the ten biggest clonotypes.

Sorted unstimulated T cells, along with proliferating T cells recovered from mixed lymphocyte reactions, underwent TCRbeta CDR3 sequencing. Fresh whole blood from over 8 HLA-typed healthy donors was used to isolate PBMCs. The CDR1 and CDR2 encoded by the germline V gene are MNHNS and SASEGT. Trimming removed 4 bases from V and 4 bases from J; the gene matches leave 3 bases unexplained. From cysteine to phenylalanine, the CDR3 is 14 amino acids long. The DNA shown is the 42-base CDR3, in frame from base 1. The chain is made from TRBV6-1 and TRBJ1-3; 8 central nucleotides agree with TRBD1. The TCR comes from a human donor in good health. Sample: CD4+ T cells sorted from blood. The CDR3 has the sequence CASSADRAGNTIYF. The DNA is TGTGCCAGCAGTGCGGACAGGGCCGGAAACACCATATATTTT.